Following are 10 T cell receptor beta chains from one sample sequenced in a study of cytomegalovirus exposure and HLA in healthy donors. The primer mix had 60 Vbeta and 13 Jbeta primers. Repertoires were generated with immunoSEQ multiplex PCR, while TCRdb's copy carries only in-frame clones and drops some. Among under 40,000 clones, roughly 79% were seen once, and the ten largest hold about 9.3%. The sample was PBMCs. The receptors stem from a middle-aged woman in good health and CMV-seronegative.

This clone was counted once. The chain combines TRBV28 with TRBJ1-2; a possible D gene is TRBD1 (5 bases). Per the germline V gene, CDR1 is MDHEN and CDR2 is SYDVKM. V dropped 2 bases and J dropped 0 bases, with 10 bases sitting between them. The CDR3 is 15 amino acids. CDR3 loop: CASSLGPGANYGYTF. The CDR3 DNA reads TGTGCCAGCAGTTTAGGTCCGGGGGCTAACTATGGCTACACCTTC.

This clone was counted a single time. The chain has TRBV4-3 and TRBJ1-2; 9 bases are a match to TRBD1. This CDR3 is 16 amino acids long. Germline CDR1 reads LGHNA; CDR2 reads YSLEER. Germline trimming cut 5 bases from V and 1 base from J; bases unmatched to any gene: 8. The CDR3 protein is CASSGGTGSFNYGYTF. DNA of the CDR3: TGCGCCAGCAGCGGTGGGACAGGGTCTTTTAACTATGGCTACACCTTC.

The CDR3 sequence: CASSPPGRVNTEAFF. Here the CDR3 DNA reads TGTGCCAGCTCACCACCGGGCAGGGTCAACACTGAAGCTTTCTTT. The J gene is TRBJ1-1, the V gene TRBV18, with D maybe TRBD1 (5 bases). The CDR3 length is 15 residues. The germline CDR1 and CDR2 sequences are KGHSH and LQKENI. Trimming stripped 0 bases from V and 2 bases from J, with 10 bases between.

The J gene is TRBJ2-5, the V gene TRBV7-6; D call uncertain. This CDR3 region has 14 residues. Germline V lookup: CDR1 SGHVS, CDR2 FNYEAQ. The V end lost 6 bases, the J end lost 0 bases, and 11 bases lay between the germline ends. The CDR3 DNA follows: TGTGCCAGCAGTCCCCGGGTGAACCAAGAGACCCAGTACTTC. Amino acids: CASSPRVNQETQYF. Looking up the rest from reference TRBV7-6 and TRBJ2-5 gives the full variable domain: GAGVSQSPRYKVTKRGQDVALRCDPISGHVSLYWYRQALGQGPEFLTYFNYEAQQDKSGLPNDRFSAERPEGSISTLTIQRTEQRDSAMYRCASSPRVNQETQYFGPGTRLLVL.

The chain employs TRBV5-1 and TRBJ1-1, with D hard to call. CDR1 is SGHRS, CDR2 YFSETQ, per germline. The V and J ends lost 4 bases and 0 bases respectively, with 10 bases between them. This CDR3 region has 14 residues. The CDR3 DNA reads TGCGCCAGCAGCGTGAGGGTTTTGAACACTGAAGCTTTCTTT. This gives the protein CASSVRVLNTEAFF.

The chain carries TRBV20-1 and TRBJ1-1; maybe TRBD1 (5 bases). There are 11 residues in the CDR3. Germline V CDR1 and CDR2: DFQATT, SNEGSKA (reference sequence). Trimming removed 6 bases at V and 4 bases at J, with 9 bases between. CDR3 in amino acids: CSAAGITEAFF. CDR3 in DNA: TGCAGTGCAGCAGGGATCACTGAAGCTTTCTTT.

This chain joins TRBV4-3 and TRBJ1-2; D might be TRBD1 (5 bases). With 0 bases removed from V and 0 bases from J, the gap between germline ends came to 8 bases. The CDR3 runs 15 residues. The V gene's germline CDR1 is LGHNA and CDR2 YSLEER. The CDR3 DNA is TGCGCCAGCAGCCAAGATGGGGCAGCTAACTATGGCTACACCTTC. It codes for CASSQDGAANYGYTF.

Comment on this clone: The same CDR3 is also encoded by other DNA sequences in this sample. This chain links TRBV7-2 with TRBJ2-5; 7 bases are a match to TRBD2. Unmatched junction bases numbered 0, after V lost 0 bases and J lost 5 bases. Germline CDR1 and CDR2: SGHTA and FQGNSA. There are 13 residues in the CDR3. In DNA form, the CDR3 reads TGTGCCAGCAGCTTAGCGGGGGGGGAGACCCAGTACTTC. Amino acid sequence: CASSLAGGETQYF.

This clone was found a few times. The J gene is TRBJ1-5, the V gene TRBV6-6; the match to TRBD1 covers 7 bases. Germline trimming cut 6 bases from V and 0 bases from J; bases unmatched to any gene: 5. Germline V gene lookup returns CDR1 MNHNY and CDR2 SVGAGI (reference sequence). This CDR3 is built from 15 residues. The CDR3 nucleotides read TGTGCCAGCAGACCACAGGGGTATAGCAATCAGCCCCAGCATTTT. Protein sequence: CASRPQGYSNQPQHF.

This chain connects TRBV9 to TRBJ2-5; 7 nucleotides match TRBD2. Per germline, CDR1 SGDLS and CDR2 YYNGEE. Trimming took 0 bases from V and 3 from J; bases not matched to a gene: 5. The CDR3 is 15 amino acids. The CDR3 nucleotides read TGTGCCAGCAGCGTAGAGGGGACTACCAAAGAGACCCAGTACTTC. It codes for CASSVEGTTKETQYF. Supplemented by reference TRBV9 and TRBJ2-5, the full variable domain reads DSGVTQTPKHLITATGQRVTLRCSPRSGDLSVYWYQQSLDQGLQFLIQYYNGEERAKGNILERFSAQQFPDLHSELNLSSLELGDSALYFCASSVEGTTKETQYFGPGTRLLVL.